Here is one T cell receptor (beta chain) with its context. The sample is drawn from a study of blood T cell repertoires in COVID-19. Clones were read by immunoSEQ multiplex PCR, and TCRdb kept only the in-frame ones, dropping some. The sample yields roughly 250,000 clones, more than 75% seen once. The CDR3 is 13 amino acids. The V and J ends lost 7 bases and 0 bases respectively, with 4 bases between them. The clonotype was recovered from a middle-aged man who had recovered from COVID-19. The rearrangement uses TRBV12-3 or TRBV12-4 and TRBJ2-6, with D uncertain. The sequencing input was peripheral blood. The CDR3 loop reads CASTLSGANVLTF. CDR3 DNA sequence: TGTGCCAGCACCCTCTCTGGGGCCAACGTCCTGACTTTC.